Listed below are T cell receptor beta chains from one sample, sequenced in a study of T cells in Graves' hyperthyroidism and ophthalmopathy. TCRdb reprocessed the multiplex PCR reads via MiXCR and lists one record per CDR3 protein. The sample gives about 600,000 distinct CDR3 sequences, about a sixth of which show up once; around 3.3% is in the top ten. The specimen sequenced was blood. The receptor set was obtained from a woman aged 40-49 years with Graves' ophthalmopathy. CDR3s include the opening cysteine and the closing phenylalanine or tryptophan. The D gene is left open where the match is weak. The size entry is marked missing in some rows and otherwise reads once, few, many or a size class.

CDR3,DNA,J,D,V,size
CASRYRGGQETQYF,TGCGCCAGCCGATACAGGGGGGGGCAAGAGACCCAGTACTTC,TRBJ2-5,.,TRBV5-1,few
CASSQQGVTEAFF,TGTGCCAGCAGCCAACAGGGTGTCACTGAAGCTTTCTTT,TRBJ1-1,.,TRBV7-9,few
CSVPNTDTQYF,TGCAGCGTCCCGAACACAGATACGCAGTATTTT,TRBJ2-3,.,TRBV29-1,.
CASSPSGTQGANYGYTF,TGTGCCAGCAGCCCCTCCGGGACTCAAGGGGCTAACTATGGCTACACCTTC,TRBJ1-2,.,TRBV6-1,few
CAWSVLRDTQYF,TGTGCCTGGAGTGTACTGAGGGATACGCAGTATTTT,TRBJ2-3,.,TRBV30,many
CASSLRPAQETQYF,TGTGCCAGCAGCTTAAGGCCCGCGCAAGAGACCCAGTACTTC,TRBJ2-5,.,TRBV11-2,many
CASSQALGQETQYF,TGCGCCAGCAGCCAAGCTTTGGGGCAAGAGACCCAGTACTTC,TRBJ2-5,.,TRBV4-1,.
CASSLGSGAADTQYF,TGTGCCAGCAGTTTAGGGTCGGGGGCCGCAGATACGCAGTATTTT,TRBJ2-3,.,TRBV28,many
CASSTRYGEQYF,TGTGCCAGCAGCACCCGCTATGGCGAGCAGTACTTC,TRBJ2-7,.,TRBV9,.
CASMSSSDRVTETRYF,TGTGCCAGCATGTCCTCATCGGACAGGGTGACGGAGACCCGGTACTTC,TRBJ2-5,TRBD1,TRBV12-3/TRBV12-4,few
CASSYSGTSGGLSYNEQFF,TGTGCCAGCAGTTACTCAGGGACTAGCGGGGGACTCTCCTACAATGAGCAGTTCTTC,TRBJ2-1,TRBD2,TRBV6-2/TRBV6-3,many
CASSHRTGTTNEKLFF,TGCGCCAGCAGCCATCGTACGGGGACAACTAATGAAAAACTGTTTTTT,TRBJ1-4,.,TRBV5-1,few
CASSLGAGTGANVLTF,TGCGCCAGCAGCTTGGGGGCGGGGACTGGGGCCAACGTCCTGACTTTC,TRBJ2-6,.,TRBV5-1,.
CASSQDSGLAGLETGYEQYF,TGCGCCAGCAGCCAAGATTCCGGACTAGCGGGATTAGAAACGGGCTACGAGCAGTACTTC,TRBJ2-7,TRBD2,TRBV4-1,few
CASSFRSEGTFF,TGTGCCAGCAGTTTTAGGTCGGAGGGAACTTTCTTT,TRBJ1-1,.,TRBV12-3/TRBV12-4,many
CASRPGQQNTEALF,TGTGCCAGCAGACCGGGACAACAGAACACTGAAGCTCTCTTT,TRBJ1-1,.,TRBV6-1,.
CSAREKTRREGQFF,TGCAGTGCTAGAGAGAAGACTAGGCGGGAGGGGCAGTTCTTC,TRBJ2-1,TRBD2,TRBV20-1,.
CASSLARTPRKDTDTQYF,TGTGCCAGCAGCTTAGCCCGGACTCCTAGGAAAGACACTGATACGCAGTATTTT,TRBJ2-3,.,TRBV7-8,many
CASSDPSGSRYEQYF,TGTGCCAGCAGTGACCCTAGCGGGAGTCGGTACGAGCAGTACTTC,TRBJ2-7,TRBD2,TRBV6-1,many
CASSGWRVGSGANVLTF,TGTGCCAGCAGTGGTTGGAGGGTTGGCTCTGGGGCCAACGTCCTGACTTTC,TRBJ2-6,.,TRBV6-1,.
CASSSQFTGGRTDTQYF,TGTGCCAGCAGTTCTCAATTCACAGGGGGACGGACAGATACGCAGTATTTT,TRBJ2-3,TRBD1,TRBV28,many
CASSLYQGYTEAFF,TGTGCCAGCAGTTTATACCAGGGTTACACTGAAGCTTTCTTT,TRBJ1-1,.,TRBV27,many
CASSSRELRAEQYF,TGCGCCAGCAGTTCCCGCGAACTACGAGCGGAGCAGTACTTC,TRBJ2-7,.,TRBV5-1,many
CASRKDRVAEAFF,TGTGCCAGCAGGAAGGACAGGGTCGCTGAAGCTTTCTTT,TRBJ1-1,TRBD1,TRBV7-8,many
CASQPSSTVQSYEQYF,TGCGCCAGTCAACCCTCGTCGACTGTCCAGTCCTACGAGCAGTACTTC,TRBJ2-7,.,TRBV5-1,many
CASSWGLGNGYTF,TGTGCCAGCAGCTGGGGATTGGGCAATGGCTACACCTTC,TRBJ1-2,.,TRBV6-2/TRBV6-3,.
CASRRLAGSHNEQFF,TGTGCCAGCAGAAGACTAGCGGGAAGCCACAATGAGCAGTTCTTC,TRBJ2-1,TRBD2,TRBV6-1,few
CASSPSLGNNQPRHF,TGTGCCAGCAGCCCATCCCTAGGGAACAATCAGCCCCGGCATTTT,TRBJ1-5,.,TRBV5-6,.
CAISKSGGGGNEQYF,TGTGCCATCAGTAAATCTGGTGGCGGGGGCAACGAGCAGTACTTC,TRBJ2-7,.,TRBV10-3,few
CSASLPSGQETQYF,TGCAGTGCTAGTCTGCCCTCGGGGCAAGAGACCCAGTACTTC,TRBJ2-5,.,TRBV20-1,many
CASNPRSGAGPQFF,TGTGCCAGCAATCCCCGTTCGGGGGCAGGCCCGCAGTTCTTC,TRBJ2-1,.,TRBV2,few
CASSEAVLVGTSRYF,TGTGCCAGCAGTGAAGCGGTCTTGGTGGGGACTAGCAGGTACTTC,TRBJ2-7,TRBD2,TRBV6-1,many
CSAAPLEAGTYEQYF,TGCAGTGCTGCCCCCTTGGAGGCGGGGACATACGAGCAGTACTTC,TRBJ2-7,.,TRBV20-1,few
CSAEAGKLYEQYF,TGCAGTGCAGAAGCGGGAAAATTATACGAGCAGTACTTC,TRBJ2-7,TRBD2,TRBV20-1,many
CAWSTIEGYEQYF,TGTGCCTGGAGCACCATCGAGGGGTACGAGCAGTACTTC,TRBJ2-7,.,TRBV30,.
CASSLYPLAEQFF,TGTGCCAGCAGTTTATATCCCCTAGCGGAGCAGTTCTTC,TRBJ2-1,.,TRBV28,many
CASSEWTGQETQYF,TGTGCCAGCAGTGAATGGACAGGACAAGAGACCCAGTACTTC,TRBJ2-5,TRBD1,TRBV25-1,few
CASSRSLQNEQFF,TGTGCCAGCAGCCGCAGTTTGCAGAATGAGCAGTTCTTC,TRBJ2-1,.,TRBV5-8,.
CASSSASGRDTQYF,TGCGCCAGCAGCTCGGCTAGCGGGAGAGATACGCAGTATTTT,TRBJ2-3,TRBD2,TRBV5-1,few
CASSQGPADGNQPQHF,TGTGCCAGCAGCCAGGGACCAGCGGACGGCAATCAGCCCCAGCATTTT,TRBJ1-5,.,TRBV4-2,.
CASSFLGADTQYF,TGTGCCAGCAGTTTTTTGGGCGCAGATACGCAGTATTTT,TRBJ2-3,.,TRBV12-3/TRBV12-4,many
CASSQVTAGELFF,TGTGCCAGCAGCCAAGTGACCGCCGGGGAGCTGTTTTTT,TRBJ2-2,.,TRBV3-1,many
CASSPRGPDEQYF,TGCGCCAGCAGCCCGCGGGGACCCGACGAGCAGTACTTC,TRBJ2-7,.,TRBV5-1,many
CASSSPDRGLYEQYF,TGTGCCAGTAGTTCCCCGGACAGGGGGCTCTACGAGCAGTACTTC,TRBJ2-7,TRBD1,TRBV19,few
CASSSGTTEETQYF,TGCGCCAGCAGCTCCGGGACTACAGAAGAGACCCAGTACTTC,TRBJ2-5,TRBD2,TRBV5-5,.
CASSPAGGAAYEQYF,TGTGCCAGCAGCCCCGCGGGGGGTGCGGCCTACGAGCAGTACTTC,TRBJ2-7,TRBD2,TRBV3-1,many
CASRYGTGGNEQFF,TGTGCCAGCAGGTACGGGACAGGGGGCAATGAGCAGTTCTTC,TRBJ2-1,TRBD1,TRBV12-3/TRBV12-4,many
CASSFTGEKGPLHF,TGTGCCAGCAGCTTCACAGGGGAAAAGGGACCCCTCCACTTT,TRBJ1-6,TRBD1,TRBV5-6,few
CASSRGLAGGGTQYF,TGTGCCAGCAGCCGCGGACTAGCGGGAGGAGGAACCCAGTACTTC,TRBJ2-5,TRBD2,TRBV14,few
CASSHQGGAFGGYTF,TGCGCCAGCAGCCATCAAGGGGGCGCGTTCGGTGGCTACACCTTC,TRBJ1-2,TRBD1,TRBV4-1,many
CASSSLAPVGSPLHF,TGTGCCAGCAGCTCCTTAGCGCCGGTAGGCTCACCCCTCCACTTT,TRBJ1-6,.,TRBV11-3,many